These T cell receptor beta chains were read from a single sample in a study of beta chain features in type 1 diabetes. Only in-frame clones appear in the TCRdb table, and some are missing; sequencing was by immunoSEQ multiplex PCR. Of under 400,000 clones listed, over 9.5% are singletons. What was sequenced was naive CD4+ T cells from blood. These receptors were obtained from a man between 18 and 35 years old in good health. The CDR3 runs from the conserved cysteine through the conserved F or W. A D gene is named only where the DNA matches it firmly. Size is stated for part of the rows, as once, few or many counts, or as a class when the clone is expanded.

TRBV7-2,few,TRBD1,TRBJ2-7,CASSWDSSYEQYF,TGTGCCAGCAGCTGGGACAGCTCCTACGAGCAGTACTTC
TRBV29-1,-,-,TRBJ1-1,CSVCGPLPNTEAFF,TGCAGCGTTTGCGGGCCTCTTCCCAACACTGAAGCTTTCTTT
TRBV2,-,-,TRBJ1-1,CASSGGGWYGAFF,TGTGCCAGCAGTGGGGGGGGTTGGTACGGAGCTTTCTTT
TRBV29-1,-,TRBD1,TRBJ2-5,CSVQPGQVQETQYF,TGCAGCGTTCAACCCGGACAGGTCCAAGAGACCCAGTACTTC
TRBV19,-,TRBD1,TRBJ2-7,CASSTLTGVTQQYF,TGTGCCAGTAGTACCCTAACAGGGGTTACCCAGCAGTACTTC
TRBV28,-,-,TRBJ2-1,CASSLLGSNEQFF,TGTGCCAGCAGTTTATTGGGCAGCAATGAGCAGTTCTTC
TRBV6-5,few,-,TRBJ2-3,CASSLASPSLDTQYF,TGTGCCAGCAGTTTGGCCTCCCCCTCGTTGGATACGCAGTATTTT
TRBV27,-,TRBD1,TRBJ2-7,CASSSGTGYEQYF,TGTGCCAGCAGTTCCGGGACAGGGTACGAGCAGTACTTC
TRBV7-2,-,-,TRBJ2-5,CASSLVAGLGETQYF,TGTGCCAGCAGCTTAGTGGCGGGTTTAGGGGAGACCCAGTACTTC
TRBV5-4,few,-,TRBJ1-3,CASSPGGFSSGNTIYF,TGTGCCAGCAGCCCGGGGGGATTTAGCTCTGGAAACACCATATATTTT
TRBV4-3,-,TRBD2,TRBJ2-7,CASSRGLAEGEQYF,TGCGCCAGCAGCCGGGGACTAGCGGAAGGGGAGCAGTACTTC
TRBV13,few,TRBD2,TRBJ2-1,CASSRLGGALEQFF,TGTGCCAGCAGCAGGCTCGGGGGGGCCCTTGAGCAGTTCTTC
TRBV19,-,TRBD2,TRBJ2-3,CASSYGTSATDTQYF,TGTGCCAGTAGTTACGGGACTAGCGCCACAGATACGCAGTATTTT
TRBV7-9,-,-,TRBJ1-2,CASSPEDGYTF,TGTGCCAGCAGCCCGGAGGATGGCTACACCTTC
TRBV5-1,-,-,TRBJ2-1,CASSDTGWDEQFF,TGCGCCAGCAGCGATACAGGGTGGGATGAGCAGTTCTTC
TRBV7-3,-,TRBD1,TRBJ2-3,CASSLNRGRTDTQYF,TGTGCCAGCAGCTTAAATAGGGGGCGCACAGATACGCAGTATTTT
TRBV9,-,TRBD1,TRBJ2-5,CASSVQQGLRETQYF,TGTGCCAGCAGCGTCCAACAGGGGCTCCGCGAGACCCAGTACTTC
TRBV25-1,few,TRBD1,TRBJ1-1,CASTRQGNTEAFF,TGTGCCAGCACCAGACAGGGGAACACTGAAGCTTTCTTT
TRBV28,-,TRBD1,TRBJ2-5,CASNLRQGTQETQYF,TGTGCCAGCAACCTAAGACAGGGGACCCAAGAGACCCAGTACTTC
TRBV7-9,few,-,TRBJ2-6,CASSSQGTGANVLTF,TGTGCCAGCAGCTCCCAGGGAACTGGGGCCAACGTCCTGACTTTC
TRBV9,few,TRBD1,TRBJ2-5,CASSVGQGFVETQYF,TGTGCCAGCAGCGTGGGACAGGGGTTTGTTGAGACCCAGTACTTC
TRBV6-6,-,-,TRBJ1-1,CASTHGGSHLF,TGTGCCAGCACCCACGGAGGGTCGCACCTCTTT
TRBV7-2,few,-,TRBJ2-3,CASSLERGTDTQYF,TGTGCCAGCAGCTTAGAAAGGGGAACAGATACGCAGTATTTT
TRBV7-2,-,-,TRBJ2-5,CASSLVPVGVRETQYF,TGTGCCAGCAGCTTAGTACCGGTAGGAGTCCGGGAGACCCAGTACTTC
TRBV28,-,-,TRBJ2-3,CASNVLAGEGDTQYF,TGTGCCAGCAACGTCCTTGCAGGGGAGGGGGATACGCAGTATTTT
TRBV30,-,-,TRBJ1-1,CAWSLPPGQMNTEAFF,TGTGCCTGGAGTCTCCCTCCGGGACAAATGAACACTGAAGCTTTCTTT
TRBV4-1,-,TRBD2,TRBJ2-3,CASGLAGVGTDTQYF,TGCGCCAGCGGATTAGCGGGAGTGGGGACAGATACGCAGTATTTT
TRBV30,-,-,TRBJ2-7,CAWSVRGYEQYF,TGTGCCTGGAGTGTTAGAGGGTACGAGCAGTACTTC
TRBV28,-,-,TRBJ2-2,CASSSPVREIPPGELFF,TGTGCCAGCAGCTCACCGGTGAGGGAGATTCCCCCCGGGGAGCTGTTTTTT
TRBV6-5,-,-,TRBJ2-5,CASSYISRGTQYF,TGTGCCAGCAGTTATATTAGTCGTGGGACCCAGTACTTC
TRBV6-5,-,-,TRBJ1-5,CASYRGSDQPQHF,TGTGCCAGCTACCGAGGGTCGGATCAGCCCCAGCATTTT
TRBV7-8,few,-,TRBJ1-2,CASSDRQNGGYTF,TGTGCCAGCAGCGATAGACAGAATGGTGGCTACACCTTC
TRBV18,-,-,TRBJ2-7,CASSPRGTAYYEQYF,TGTGCCAGCTCACCACGGGGGACTGCTTATTACGAGCAGTACTTC
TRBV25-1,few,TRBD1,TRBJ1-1,CASRQGARTEAFF,TGTGCCAGCAGACAGGGGGCGCGTACTGAAGCTTTCTTT
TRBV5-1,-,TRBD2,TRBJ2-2,CASSWVRLAGDTGELFF,TGCGCCAGCAGCTGGGTTCGGCTAGCGGGAGACACCGGGGAGCTGTTTTTT
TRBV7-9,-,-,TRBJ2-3,CASSRLSVGTDTQYF,TGTGCCAGCAGCCGGCTTAGCGTAGGCACAGATACGCAGTATTTT